This entry lists 22 T cell receptor beta chains sequenced from one sample in a study of T cell responses to AZD1222 COVID-19 vaccine. Method: immunoSEQ multiplex PCR; TCRdb's copy keeps in-frame clones and lacks some. The sample yields 90,000 to 130,000 clones, about 81% seen once. Specimen: peripheral blood, collected on day 0 of AZD1222 vaccination. These receptor sequences come from an adult in good health.

The chain joins TRBV15 to TRBJ2-3; 10 positions match TRBD2. Per the germline V gene, CDR1 is LNHNV and CDR2 is YYDKDF (reference sequence). CDR3 length: 16 residues. V was clipped by 3 bases and J by 8 bases; unmatched bases: 11. The CDR3 DNA sequence: TGTGCCACCAGCAGGCATTCAAGCGGGAGGGCCGGTACGCAGTATTTT. It specifies CATSRHSSGRAGTQYF.

Of note for this clone: A read error is possible here, since a much larger clone lies one base away. The chain has TRBV4-3 and TRBJ2-3, with 8 bases aligning to TRBD2. Per germline, CDR1 LGHNA and CDR2 YSLEER. CDR3 size: 17 residues. The CDR3 nucleotides read TGCGCCCGCAGCCCCCTCTGGAGCGGGGGTGGCACAGATACGCAGTATTTT. It translates to CARSPLWSGGGTDTQYF.

V and J are TRBV19 and TRBJ2-2, with 7 positions matching TRBD1. Per the germline V gene, CDR1 is LNHDA and CDR2 is SQIVND (reference sequence). The length of the CDR3 is 14 residues. The V segment lost 3 bases and the J segment 6 bases; nucleotides outside the gene matches: 4. The CDR3 nucleotides read TGTGCCAGTAGTATGATAGGGGGCTCCGGGGAGCTGTTTTTT. Translating gives CASSMIGGSGELFF.

The chain combines TRBV24-1 with TRBJ2-1; 10 nucleotides agree with TRBD2. The CDR3 has 16 amino acids. Per the germline V gene, CDR1 is KGHDR and CDR2 is SFDVKD. V trimming: 7 bases; J trimming: 7 bases; junction bases outside the gene matches: 12. Here the CDR3 reads CATSHTNSGRRNEQFF. CDR3 nucleotide sequence: TGTGCCACCAGCCACACGAATAGCGGGAGGAGGAATGAGCAGTTCTTC.

The chain is built from TRBV6-5 and TRBJ2-1; 10 nucleotides align to TRBD2. The V gene's germline CDR1 is MNHEY and CDR2 SVGAGI. There are 16 residues in the CDR3. Trimming at V came to 3 bases and at J to 7 bases, leaving 9 bases not matched to a gene. In DNA form, the CDR3 reads TGTGCCAGCAGTTATGGAGCGGGAGGGAGAGTAAATGAGCAGTTCTTC. Its protein is CASSYGAGGRVNEQFF.

The V gene is TRBV4-1, the J gene TRBJ1-5; D is unresolved. From germline, CDR1 is MGHRA and CDR2 YSYEKL. This CDR3 comprises 16 residues. The V end was cut by 4 bases, the J end by 1 base, with 14 bases between. The DNA for the CDR3 is TGCGCCAGCAGCCCCGTGGGGTCCTTAAGCAATCAGCCCCAGCATTTT. Its protein product is CASSPVGSLSNQPQHF.

The V and J genes are TRBV6-5 and TRBJ1-6, with D maybe TRBD1 (5 bases). V was clipped by 7 bases and J by 5 bases, with 12 bases between them. Per the germline V gene, CDR1 is MNHEY and CDR2 is SVGAGI. CDR3 length: 14 amino acids. The CDR3 sequence: CASTTGGNNSPLHF. CDR3 coding DNA: TGTGCCAGCACCACGGGGGGAAATAATTCACCCCTCCACTTT.

The J gene is TRBJ2-7, the V gene TRBV13; 12 nucleotides line up with TRBD2. The CDR3 extends over 16 amino acids. Germline trimming cut 5 bases from V and 2 bases from J; bases unmatched to any gene: 7. Looked up from germline, CDR1 is PRHDT and CDR2 is FYEKMQ (reference sequence). CDR3 in amino acids: CASSPRLAGEPYEQYF. The CDR3 coding sequence is TGTGCCAGCAGCCCTAGACTAGCGGGGGAACCCTACGAGCAGTACTTC. The complete variable domain, with remaining parts taken from reference TRBV13 and TRBJ2-7, reads AAGVIQSPRHLIKEKRETATLKCYPIPRHDTVYWYQQGPGQDPQFLISFYEKMQSDKGSIPDRFSAQQFSDYHSELNMSSLELGDSALYFCASSPRLAGEPYEQYFGPGTRLTVT.

The V gene is TRBV2, the J gene TRBJ1-2, with D perhaps TRBD1 (6 bases). V was shortened by 5 bases and J by 0 bases, with 7 bases between the two germline ends. The CDR3 consists of 13 residues. Germline V gene sequence: CDR1 SNHLY, CDR2 FYNNEI. DNA of the CDR3: TGTGCCAGCAGTCAGGGGTCTAACTATGGCTACACCTTC. It encodes CASSQGSNYGYTF.

The chain combines TRBV21-1 with TRBJ2-2. TRBV21-1 counts as a pseudogene. This CDR3 contains 13 residues. The CDR3, as DNA: TGTGCCAGCAGCAATTCAAGGGACGGGGAGCTGTTTTTT. This gives the protein CASSNSRDGELFF.

The chain carries TRBV5-4 and TRBJ1-3; D may be TRBD1 (5 bases). Germline values: CDR1 SGHNT, CDR2 YYREEE (reference sequence). The CDR3 covers 14 residues. V gave up 2 bases and J gave up 8 bases, with 14 bases separating them. This CDR3 reads CASSLGFVGDTIYF. Here the CDR3 DNA reads TGTGCCAGCAGCTTAGGTTTCGTGGGGGACACCATATATTTT.

The V gene is TRBV7-2, the J gene TRBJ2-7, with TRBD1 matching over 7 bases. The ends lost 5 bases at V and 2 bases at J; junction bases unmatched: 6. The V gene's germline CDR1 is SGHTA and CDR2 FQGNSA. CDR3 length: 14 amino acids. The CDR3 here is CASSQPTGTYEQYF. CDR3 nucleotide sequence: TGTGCCAGCAGCCAACCGACAGGGACCTACGAGCAGTACTTC.

J is TRBJ1-1 and V is TRBV4-1; D not resolved. Trimming cost V 0 bases and J 4 bases, with 15 bases left between them. Germline CDR1 and CDR2: MGHRA and YSYEKL. The CDR3 covers 16 residues. In nucleotides, the CDR3 is TGCGCCAGCAGCCAAGATGGGTCGGGTCGAATCACTGAAGCTTTCTTT. This codes for CASSQDGSGRITEAFF.

The chain has TRBV9 and TRBJ2-5; TRBD2 agrees at 7 bases. J was trimmed by 0 bases and V by 3 bases; bases with no gene match: 20. Germline V gene sequence: CDR1 SGDLS, CDR2 YYNGEE. This CDR3 has 20 amino acids. The CDR3 reads CASSAPTEGLAEWYQETQYF. The CDR3 bases are TGTGCCAGCAGCGCGCCGACGGAGGGGCTAGCGGAGTGGTACCAAGAGACCCAGTACTTC.

The chain uses TRBV5-6 and TRBJ1-1; 10 bases agree with TRBD1. CDR3 length equals 14 residues. Germline CDR1 SGHDT, CDR2 YYEEEE. Unmatched junction bases numbered 1, after V lost 2 bases and J lost 3 bases. CDR3 sequence: CASSFGQGDTEAFF. The CDR3 region has the DNA TGTGCCAGCAGCTTTGGACAGGGGGACACTGAAGCTTTCTTT.

This clone has only one observation. The rearrangement uses TRBV9 and TRBJ1-5; TRBD1 agrees at 9 bases. The CDR3 length is 16 residues. The V gene's germline CDR1 is SGDLS and CDR2 YYNGEE. The V segment lost 4 bases and the J segment 2 bases; nucleotides outside the gene matches: 7. CDR3 loop: CASSPGTGSGNQPQHF. DNA of the CDR3: TGTGCCAGCAGCCCAGGGACAGGGTCTGGCAATCAGCCCCAGCATTTT.

The chain has TRBV19 and TRBJ2-2, with 9 bases aligning to TRBD2. Unmatched junction bases numbered 6, after V lost 4 bases and J lost 6 bases. The CDR3 loop spans 15 amino acids. Germline V gives CDR1 LNHDA, CDR2 SQIVND (reference sequence). CDR3 nucleotide sequence: TGTGCCAGTAGTAATTGGGCTAGCGGGGCCGGGGAGCTGTTTTTT. Protein product: CASSNWASGAGELFF.

The chain has TRBV2 and TRBJ2-1; D is possibly TRBD2 (5 bases). Per the germline V gene, CDR1 is SNHLY and CDR2 is FYNNEI. The germline V and J ends were trimmed by 6 bases and 1 base, with 19 bases remaining between them. The CDR3 totals 17 residues. The CDR3 protein is CASSRLGGSSSYNEQFF. The CDR3 nucleotides read TGTGCCAGCAGCCGCTTAGGAGGTTCTTCTTCCTACAATGAGCAGTTCTTC.

The V gene is TRBV7-3, the J gene TRBJ1-2; perhaps TRBD1 as D (5 bases). In germline, CDR1 is SGHTA, CDR2 FQGTGA. The CDR3 has 13 residues. V gave up 5 bases and J gave up 8 bases, with 15 bases separating them. DNA for the CDR3: TGTGCCAGCAGCCTTCTTCGACAGCCGGGCTACACCTTC. Protein sequence: CASSLLRQPGYTF.

A single count supports this clone. The rearrangement joins TRBV30 to TRBJ1-2; TRBD1 matches at 7 bases. The CDR3 covers 15 residues. J was trimmed by 4 bases and V by 0 bases; bases with no gene match: 8. Looked up from germline, CDR1 is GTSNPN and CDR2 is SVGIG (reference sequence). CDR3 sequence: CAWSVPNRGVYGYTF. For the CDR3, the DNA is TGTGCCTGGAGTGTACCCAACAGGGGAGTCTATGGCTACACCTTC. Full variable domain (missing parts from reference TRBV30 and TRBJ1-2): SQTIHQWPATLVQPVGSPLSLECTVEGTSNPNLYWYRQAAGRGLQLLFYSVGIGQISSEVPQNLSASRPQDRQFILSSKKLLLSDSGFYLCAWSVPNRGVYGYTFGSGTRLTVV.

The chain is built from TRBV9 and TRBJ2-1; the D gene is possibly TRBD1 (5 bases). V lost 2 bases and J 6 bases, leaving 21 bases between the germline ends. This CDR3 comprises 17 residues. The germline CDR1 and CDR2 sequences are SGDLS and YYNGEE. In DNA, the CDR3 is TGTGCCAGCAGCGTCTCCCTAGGGGTAAAGCTAGGCAATGAGCAGTTCTTC. Its translation: CASSVSLGVKLGNEQFF.

The genes are TRBV6-2 or TRBV6-3 and TRBJ2-7; D gene uncertain. This CDR3 is 15 amino acids long. The V gene lost 6 bases and the J gene lost 3 bases, with 18 bases spanning the gap. Germline CDR1 and CDR2: MNHEY and SVGEGT. In nucleotides, the CDR3 is TGTGCCAGCAGCCCGGTGATGAGGACCTTCTACGAGCAGTACTTC. It encodes CASSPVMRTFYEQYF.